This is a list of T cell receptor beta chains from one sample in a study of OX40 agonist ivuxolimab in advanced cancers. Profiled with immunoSEQ multiplex PCR; TCRdb holds only in-frame clones, not every one. The table includes about 31,000 clones, 88% detected once. The source was CD4+ or CD8+ T cells sorted from blood, collected in a trial of the OX40 agonist ivuxolimab. The receptors originated from an adult with an advanced solid tumor such as melanoma, head and neck, liver or kidney cancer. Both conserved end residues are trimmed from each CDR3. The order of the fields is J gene, V gene, CDR3 protein.

TRBJ1-6	TRBV5-6	ASSLRDDNSPLH
TRBJ2-7	TRBV6-5	ASSRGAYEQY
TRBJ1-2	TRBV5-5	ASSLDRGPKYNYGYT
TRBJ2-3	TRBV7-6	ASSPGTSGGPSTDTQY
TRBJ2-5	TRBV5-1	ASRGPSGGAAQTQY
TRBJ1-3	TRBV28	ASSLQPGPESGNTIY
TRBJ2-7	TRBV5-1	ASRPNYEQY
TRBJ2-7	TRBV6-5	ASSYPARPGEQY
TRBJ2-5	TRBV27	ASSPGTTISQETQY
TRBJ2-1	TRBV4-3	ASTRDRDNEQF
TRBJ2-3	TRBV9	ASSEDRNTDTQY
TRBJ2-5	TRBV28	ASSLLAGGGKTQY
TRBJ2-2	TRBV9	ASRRGAGGPNGELF
TRBJ2-1	TRBV18	ASSTDGNEQF
TRBJ2-4	TRBV11-2	ASSLGDRNKNIQY
TRBJ1-2	TRBV7-8	ASSPGGSWSNYGYT
TRBJ1-6	TRBV4-1	ASRGEGLGPLH
TRBJ1-1	TRBV28	ASNPDRATEAF
TRBJ1-5	TRBV30	AWSESPTGNQPQH
TRBJ2-1	TRBV7-9	ASSSSSPGPPSDEQF
TRBJ1-5	TRBV5-5	ASSAGTTTKGAQH
TRBJ2-5	TRBV6-5	ASRGAMVTQETQY
TRBJ2-7	TRBV6-1	ASSGSQYSYEQY
TRBJ2-7	TRBV10-3	AICGQGDPQQY
TRBJ2-5	TRBV19	ASTRGTGVGSETQY
TRBJ1-5	TRBV28	ASSLGRLGNQPQH
TRBJ1-1	TRBV28	ASRRTDTEAF
TRBJ2-1	TRBV10-3	AISEVGGFNEQF
TRBJ2-5	TRBV10-3	AISGAGRGLETQY
TRBJ2-1	TRBV28	ASSSHPTGTSGSYEQF
TRBJ2-7	TRBV6-5	ASSYRSSYEQY
TRBJ1-1	TRBV29-1	SVEGAGALEAF
TRBJ1-1	TRBV5-1	ASSFGNTEAF